This T cell receptor (beta chain) was documented in a study of beta chain features in type 1 diabetes. Study-wide context: Healthy donors resembled patients in age, gender and cell yields. General study points: In cDNA sequencing, cells with high TCR expression could be over-represented. Naive, central memory and Treg TCRB repertoires seemed to resemble each other more closely in patients than they did in healthy donors.

About this clone: What it binds is not known.

The isolated RNA, all of it, was reverse transcribed, so expressed TCRB transcripts were what got sequenced. The protocol was immunoSEQ multiplex PCR, while the TCRdb copy is restricted to in-frame clones and leaves out a portion. Of roughly 610,000 clones detected, 15% appear once; the ten largest clones hold approximately 0.099%. This CDR3 is built from 12 residues. The V end was cut by 5 bases, the J end by 6 bases, with 9 bases between. CDR1 is SEHNR and CDR2 is FQNEAQ in the germline V gene (reference sequence). This sequence originates from a man between 18 and 29 years old in good health. The sample was naive CD4+ T cells from blood. The chain has TRBV7-9 and TRBJ2-3, with no clear D. As DNA, the CDR3 is TGTGCCAGCAGCCCAACCCGCGATACGCAGTATTTT. It translates to CASSPTRDTQYF.